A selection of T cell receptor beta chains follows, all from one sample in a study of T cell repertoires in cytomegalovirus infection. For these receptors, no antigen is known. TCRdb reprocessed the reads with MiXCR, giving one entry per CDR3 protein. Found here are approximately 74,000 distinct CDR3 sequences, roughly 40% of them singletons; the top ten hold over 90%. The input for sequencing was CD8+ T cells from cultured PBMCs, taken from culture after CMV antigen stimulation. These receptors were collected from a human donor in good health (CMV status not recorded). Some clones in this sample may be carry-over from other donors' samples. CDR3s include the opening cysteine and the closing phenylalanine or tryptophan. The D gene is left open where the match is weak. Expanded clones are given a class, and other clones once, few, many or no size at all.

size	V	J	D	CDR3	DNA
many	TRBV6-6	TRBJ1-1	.	CASSYPVFLEAFF	TGTGCCAGCAGTTATCCGGTGTTTCTCGAAGCTTTCTTT
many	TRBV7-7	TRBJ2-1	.	CASSRGGSNEQFF	TGTGCTAGCAGCAGAGGGGGGTCGAATGAGCAGTTCTTC
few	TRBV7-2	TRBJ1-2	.	CASSSPRDSRAYGYTF	TGTGCCAGCAGCTCGCCCCGGGACTCAAGGGCCTATGGCTACACCTTC
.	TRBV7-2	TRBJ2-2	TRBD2	CASSLEASGATGELFF	TGTGCCAGCAGCTTAGAAGCTAGCGGGGCGACCGGGGAGCTGTTTTTT
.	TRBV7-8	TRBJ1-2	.	CASSLLDPNYGYTF	TGTGCCAGCAGCTTACTAGATCCGAACTATGGCTACACCTTC
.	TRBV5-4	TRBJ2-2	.	CASRSGGPNTGELFF	TGTGCCAGCAGGTCCGGGGGACCTAACACCGGGGAGCTGTTTTTT
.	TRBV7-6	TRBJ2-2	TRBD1	CASSAGQGATGELFF	TGTGCCAGCAGCGCCGGACAGGGGGCCACCGGGGAGCTGTTTTTT
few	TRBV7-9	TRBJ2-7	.	CASSEKGQYEQYF	TGTGCCAGCAGCGAGAAAGGACAGTACGAGCAGTACTTC
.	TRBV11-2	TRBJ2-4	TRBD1	CASETTGVAKNIQYF	TGTGCCTCCGAGACAACAGGGGTAGCCAAAAACATTCAGTACTTC
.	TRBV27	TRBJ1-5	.	CASSLTSNQPQHF	TGTGCCAGCAGTTTAACTAGCAATCAGCCCCAGCATTTT
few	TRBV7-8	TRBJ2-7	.	CASSLTGFSYEQYF	TGTGCCAGCAGTCTTACAGGGTTCTCCTACGAGCAGTACTTC
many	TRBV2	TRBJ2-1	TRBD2	CASSPAGWNNEQFF	TGTGCCAGCTCCCCAGCGGGGTGGAACAATGAGCAGTTCTTC
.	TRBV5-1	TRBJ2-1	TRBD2	CASSHYPRSGTAIAGESYNEQFF	TGCGCCAGCAGCCATTACCCGAGGTCCGGGACGGCTATAGCGGGGGAGTCATACAATGAGCAGTTCTTC
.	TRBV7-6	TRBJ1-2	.	CASSRLQAPYGYTF	TGTGCCAGCAGCAGGTTGCAGGCCCCCTATGGCTACACCTTC